This T cell receptor beta chain was sequenced in a study of shared clonotypes between healthy human individuals. Replicate sorted-subset PCRs were loaded with roughly 200 ng DNA, approximately 31,000 T cell genomes. Authors' methods: With immunoSEQ giving junction-only sequences and no quality scores, filtering differed. Generated by immunoSEQ multiplex PCR, the TCRdb table keeps only in-frame clones and is missing some. That table furnishes V, J and clone size, whereas the DNA furnished D and trimming. The data contain 1.4 million or so clones, 98% to 99% of them singletons. Trimming took 0 bases from V and 8 from J; bases not matched to a gene: 12. In germline, CDR1 is LNHNV, CDR2 YYDKDF (reference sequence). The CDR3 runs to 17 residues. Every donor, a Caucasian adult, lived in Nashville, Tennessee.

The V call is TRBV15, the J call TRBJ1-4; 7 bases align to TRBD1. The sample was naive CD4+ T cells sorted from blood. Noted subset: CD45RA+ positively selected. The clonotype comes from a man between 25 and 39 years old in good health. The DNA of the CDR3 is TGTGCCACCAGCAGAGACAATCTCAGGGGGTCACGGGAAAAACTGTTTTTT. Its protein product is CATSRDNLRGSREKLFF.